The 19 T cell receptor beta chains presented below share a single source sample, sequenced in a study of blood T cell repertoires in COVID-19. The protocol was immunoSEQ multiplex PCR, while the TCRdb copy is restricted to in-frame clones and leaves out a portion. This sample has approximately 280,000 clones, with approximately 84% found just once. Sequencing input: peripheral blood. All receptors come from a human donor with COVID-19, enrolled during active disease. The donor label of this sample is uncertain.

The chain uses TRBV6-5 and TRBJ2-2; 11 nucleotides align to TRBD2. J was trimmed by 6 bases and V by 3 bases; bases with no gene match: 6. The CDR3 is 16 residues long. Germline V gene sequence: CDR1 MNHEY, CDR2 SVGAGI. CDR3 residues: CASSYEASGRSGELFF. DNA of the CDR3: TGTGCCAGCAGTTATGAGGCTAGCGGGAGGTCCGGGGAGCTGTTTTTT.

V and J are TRBV5-1 and TRBJ1-1; D is undetermined. Trimming shortened V by 0 bases and J by 1 base, and 10 bases separated the two germline ends. This CDR3 comprises 15 residues. The germline CDR1 and CDR2 sequences are SGHRS and YFSETQ. CDR3 sequence: CASSLGGRGNTEAFF. For the CDR3, the DNA is TGCGCCAGCAGCTTGGGAGGGCGGGGGAACACTGAAGCTTTCTTT. The variable domain in full, completed from reference TRBV5-1 and TRBJ1-1, reads KAGVTQTPRYLIKTRGQQVTLSCSPISGHRSVSWYQQTPGQGLQFLFEYFSETQRNKGNFPGRFSGRQFSNSRSEMNVSTLELGDSALYLCASSLGGRGNTEAFFGQGTRLTVV.

This chain connects TRBV10-3 to TRBJ2-2; 11 bases are a match to TRBD2. From germline, CDR1 is ENHRY and CDR2 SYGVKD. The CDR3 contains 15 residues. The V and J ends lost 7 bases and 6 bases, in that order; junction bases with no gene match: 7. The CDR3 spells CAITALAGESGELFF. The CDR3 DNA reads as TGTGCCATCACGGCACTAGCGGGAGAGTCCGGGGAGCTGTTTTTT.

The CDR3 sequence is CASSPRGQGTDTQYF. The CDR3 DNA reads as TGTGCCAGCTCACCGAGGGGACAGGGCACAGATACGCAGTATTTT. J is TRBJ2-3 and V is TRBV18; TRBD1 matches 8 bases. Germline lookup yields CDR1 KGHSH and CDR2 LQKENI. The CDR3 is made up of 15 amino acids. Losses at the gene ends were 3 bases for V and 1 base for J; bases not matched to a gene: 3.

The V call is TRBV19, the J call TRBJ2-3; 11 positions agree with TRBD2. Per germline, CDR1 LNHDA and CDR2 SQIVND (reference sequence). This CDR3 has 16 residues. Trimming cost V 7 bases and J 6 bases; bases outside gene matches: 12. CDR3 bases: TGTGCCAGTACCGTCGCGGGACTAGCGGCCGGGGATACGCAGTATTTT. Translated, it gives CASTVAGLAAGDTQYF. The full variable domain, its missing parts supplied by reference TRBV19 and TRBJ2-3, is DGGITQSPKYLFRKEGQNVTLSCEQNLNHDAMYWYRQDPGQGLRLIYYSQIVNDFQKGDIAEGYSVSREKKESFPLTVTSAQKNPTAFYLCASTVAGLAAGDTQYFGPGTRLTVL.

The chain is built from TRBV13 and TRBJ2-3, with a tentative D call TRBD1 (6 bases). The V end was cut by 0 bases, the J end by 2 bases, with 9 bases between. The CDR3 spans 15 residues. Germline CDR1 PRHDT, CDR2 FYEKMQ (reference sequence). As DNA, the CDR3 is TGTGCCAGCAGCTTAGGCCAGGGGTACACAGATACGCAGTATTTT. The encoded protein is CASSLGQGYTDTQYF.

The J gene is TRBJ1-3, the V gene TRBV29-1, with D uncertain. Germline V gene data show CDR1 as SQVTM and CDR2 as ANQGSEA. V was trimmed by 4 bases and J by 4 bases, leaving 8 bases between them. The CDR3 length is 12 residues. DNA for the CDR3: TGCAGCGTTGGGGAGCCAGGAAACACCATATATTTT. This encodes CSVGEPGNTIYF. Full variable domain (missing parts from reference TRBV29-1 and TRBJ1-3): SAVISQKPSRDICQRGTSLTIQCQVDSQVTMMFWYRQQPGQSLTLIATANQGSEATYESGFVIDKFPISRPNLTFSTLTVSNMSPEDSSIYLCSVGEPGNTIYFGEGSWLTVV.

The chain has TRBV28 and TRBJ1-5, with a possible D match to TRBD1 (5 bases). CDR1 MDHEN and CDR2 SYDVKM come from the germline V gene. V was clipped by 4 bases and J by 5 bases, with 12 bases between them. CDR3 length: 14 amino acids. DNA of the CDR3: TGTGCCAGCAGTTGGACACTTAGAGATCAGCCCCAGCATTTT. Translation gives CASSWTLRDQPQHF.

V gene TRBV7-2 combines with J gene TRBJ1-3; D is possibly TRBD1 (6 bases). V lost 0 bases and J lost 3, with 18 bases in between. CDR3 length equals 18 residues. Germline V gives CDR1 SGHTA, CDR2 FQGNSA. The CDR3 reads CASSLAGGGGVYGNTIYF. DNA for the CDR3: TGTGCCAGCAGCTTAGCCGGTGGGGGGGGCGTGTATGGAAACACCATATATTTT.

The V and J genes are TRBV9 and TRBJ2-6, with D possibly being TRBD1 (6 bases). Germline V CDR1 and CDR2: SGDLS, YYNGEE. Trimming removed 2 bases from V and 4 bases from J, with 13 bases in between. The CDR3 runs to 16 residues. This CDR3 is CASSVVMGAGANVLTF. The CDR3 DNA reads as TGTGCCAGCAGCGTTGTCATGGGGGCGGGGGCCAACGTCCTGACTTTC.

For the CDR3, the DNA is TGTGCCTGGGGGACAATTGATGGAAACACCATATATTTT. The encoded protein is CAWGTIDGNTIYF. The chain carries TRBV30 and TRBJ1-3, with D perhaps matching TRBD1 (6 bases). V was trimmed by 5 bases and J by 3 bases, leaving 11 bases between them. The CDR3 runs to 13 residues. Germline CDR1 is GTSNPN and CDR2 is SVGIG (reference sequence). The full variable domain, in which reference TRBV30 and TRBJ1-3 provide the parts outside the CDR3, is SQTIHQWPATLVQPVGSPLSLECTVEGTSNPNLYWYRQAAGRGLQLLFYSVGIGQISSEVPQNLSASRPQDRQFILSSKKLLLSDSGFYLCAWGTIDGNTIYFGEGSWLTVV.

As to this clone: One junction end disagrees with the germline gene, perhaps due to a read error. The CDR3 spells CASSRGATYNEQFF. The CDR3, as DNA: TGTGCCAGTAGTCGTGGGGCCACCTATAATGAGCAGTTCTTC. J is TRBJ2-1 and V is TRBV19, with D possibly being TRBD1 (5 bases). CDR3 length equals 14 residues. Germline CDR1 reads LNHDA; CDR2 reads SQIVND (reference sequence).

The chain carries TRBV29-1 and TRBJ1-3, with D possibly being TRBD1 (5 bases). Trimming pared 5 bases from V and 0 bases from J, leaving 14 bases between. This CDR3 comprises 15 residues. Looked up from germline, CDR1 is SQVTM and CDR2 is ANQGSEA. The DNA of the CDR3 is TGCAGCGTTTCTCGTCAGGGCGGCTCTGGAAACACCATATATTTT. Its protein is CSVSRQGGSGNTIYF.

V is TRBV28 and J is TRBJ1-1; no clear D gene. The CDR3 extends over 14 amino acids. From germline, CDR1 is MDHEN and CDR2 SYDVKM. Deletions cut 6 bases from V and 5 bases from J, with 16 bases between. The CDR3 sequence: CASSRSEGLTEAFF. In DNA, the CDR3 is TGTGCCAGCAGCCGCTCGGAGGGCTTGACTGAAGCTTTCTTT. Full variable domain (remainder filled in from reference TRBV28 and TRBJ1-1): DVKVTQSSRYLVKRTGEKVFLECVQDMDHENMFWYRQDPGLGLRLIYFSYDVKMKEKGDIPEGYSVSREKKERFSLILESASTNQTSMYLCASSRSEGLTEAFFGQGTRLTVV.

The chain uses TRBV11-3 and TRBJ2-7; D is ambiguous. CDR1 is SGHNT and CDR2 is YENEEA in the germline V gene. Deletions cut 2 bases from V and 2 bases from J, with 19 bases between. The CDR3 is 17 amino acids. CDR3 sequence reads: CASSLFLGGVVTYEQYF. CDR3 nucleotides: TGTGCCAGCAGCTTATTTCTCGGCGGAGTGGTGACCTACGAGCAGTACTTC. The full variable domain, its missing parts supplied by reference TRBV11-3 and TRBJ2-7, is EAGVVQSPRYKIIEKKQPVAFWCNPISGHNTLYWYLQNLGQGPELLIRYENEEAVDDSQLPKDRFSAERLKGVDSTLKIQPAELGDSAVYLCASSLFLGGVVTYEQYFGPGTRLTVT.

This clone was seen once. The chain recombines TRBV6-1 with TRBJ2-1, with 9 bases fitting TRBD2. The length of the CDR3 is 16 residues. CDR1 is MNHNS and CDR2 is SASEGT in the germline V gene. Germline trimming cut 3 bases from V and 2 bases from J; bases unmatched to any gene: 5. Here the CDR3 reads CASSELSSGTYNEQFF. The CDR3 nucleotides read TGTGCCAGCAGTGAGCTTTCTAGCGGGACCTACAATGAGCAGTTCTTC.

This sequence joins TRBV4-2 and TRBJ1-2; 7 bases are a match to TRBD1. Germline trimming cut 0 bases from V and 4 bases from J; bases unmatched to any gene: 8. Germline V lookup: CDR1 LGHNA, CDR2 YNFKEQ. CDR3 length: 16 amino acids. CDR3 region: CASSQDGSGQVYGYTF. The CDR3 DNA reads TGTGCCAGCAGCCAAGATGGGTCCGGACAGGTCTATGGCTACACCTTC.

The chain couples TRBV19 to TRBJ2-5; 7 bases map to TRBD1. V lost 4 bases to trimming and J lost 1 base; unmatched junction nucleotides: 6. The germline V gene encodes CDR1 LNHDA and CDR2 SQIVND (reference sequence). The CDR3 totals 15 residues. CDR3 amino acids: CASSTGTAIQETQYF. The CDR3 DNA follows: TGTGCCAGTAGTACAGGGACAGCGATCCAAGAGACCCAGTACTTC.

The chain has TRBV6-5 and TRBJ2-2; D may be TRBD2 (7 bases). The V and J ends lost 6 bases and 5 bases respectively, with 13 bases between them. CDR1 and CDR2 (germline): MNHEY, SVGAGI. CDR3 length equals 14 residues. CDR3 sequence reads: CASRGGPRTGELFF. The CDR3 DNA reads as TGTGCCAGCAGGGGGGGGCCGAGAACCGGGGAGCTGTTTTTT.